Below, 14 T cell receptor beta chains from the same sample are listed, as sequenced in a study of blood T cell repertoires in COVID-19. Only in-frame clones appear in the TCRdb table, and some are missing; sequencing was by immunoSEQ multiplex PCR. The table shows about 120,000 clones, with almost 90% occurring only once. The sequenced sample was peripheral blood. The receptors shown here come from a woman aged 55 to 70 with COVID-19, enrolled during active disease.

V is TRBV28 and J is TRBJ1-1; 8 bases map to TRBD1. The V and J ends lost 2 bases and 5 bases, in that order; junction bases with no gene match: 1. CDR3 length: 13 residues. The germline V gene encodes CDR1 MDHEN and CDR2 SYDVKM. CDR3 DNA: TGTGCCAGCAGTTTAGACAGGGGTACTGAAGCTTTCTTT. Protein: CASSLDRGTEAFF.

V is TRBV4-3 and J is TRBJ1-2; 8 bases map to TRBD1. This CDR3 spans 15 amino acids. The V and J ends lost 0 bases and 8 bases, in that order; junction bases with no gene match: 8. Germline CDR1 reads LGHNA; CDR2 reads YSLEER. CDR3 residues: CASSQDGGRGQGYTF. CDR3 sequence (DNA): TGCGCCAGCAGCCAAGATGGCGGCAGGGGGCAGGGCTACACCTTC.

J is TRBJ1-1 and V is TRBV14; D not resolved. The CDR3 has 17 residues. Trimming left V 4 bases short and J 5 bases short, with 23 bases between. Germline CDR1 reads SGHDN; CDR2 reads FVKESK. This CDR3 reads CASSPRQAPYIWTEAFF. The DNA of the CDR3 is TGTGCCAGCAGCCCCCGGCAGGCCCCTTATATTTGGACTGAAGCTTTCTTT.

CDR3 coding DNA: TGTGCCAGCAGCACCCCCGGGACTCCCTACGAGCAGTACTTC. It encodes CASSTPGTPYEQYF. The chain uses TRBV7-2 and TRBJ2-7, with TRBD2 as a possible D gene (6 bases). Trimming took 5 bases from V and 2 from J, leaving 13 bases between them. Germline V CDR1 and CDR2: SGHTA, FQGNSA. The CDR3 sequence is 14 residues long.

The V gene is TRBV6-5, the J gene TRBJ1-1; D is unresolved. This CDR3 is 14 amino acids long. The V end lost 2 bases, the J end lost 4 bases, and 11 bases lay between the germline ends. Germline loops: CDR1 MNHEY, CDR2 SVGAGI. CDR3 sequence (DNA): TGTGCCAGCAGTTACAGCGACGCTGGCACTGAAGCTTTCTTT. The encoded protein is CASSYSDAGTEAFF.

The gene calls are TRBV6-4 and TRBJ2-1; D not certain. The ends were cut back, 2 bases at V and 7 bases at J, with 12 bases in the middle. Germline CDR1 and CDR2: MRHNA and SNTAGT. The CDR3 length is 14 residues. The CDR3 loop is CASSDRGSQNEQFF. The DNA for the CDR3 is TGTGCCAGCAGTGACCGAGGTAGCCAGAATGAGCAGTTCTTC.

This clone was found once. This chain uses TRBV5-1 with TRBJ1-5; 7 bases agree with TRBD1. Unmatched junction bases numbered 8, after V lost 4 bases and J lost 7 bases. CDR1 and CDR2 (germline): SGHRS, YFSETQ. The CDR3 runs to 14 residues. This CDR3 is CASSPGQASQPQHF. CDR3 bases: TGCGCCAGCAGCCCAGGACAGGCATCGCAGCCCCAGCATTTT.

V gene TRBV12-3 or TRBV12-4 combines with J gene TRBJ1-2; the D gene is possibly TRBD1 (6 bases). The ends were cut back, 5 bases at V and 3 bases at J, with 10 bases in the middle. The CDR3 is made up of 13 amino acids. CDR3 nucleotides: TGTGCCAGCAGTAACAGGGTCGACTATGGCTACACCTTC. It yields the protein CASSNRVDYGYTF.

The chain recombines TRBV5-5 with TRBJ2-7, with a weak D call TRBD2 (5 bases). CDR3 length equals 13 residues. The germline V gene encodes CDR1 SGHKS and CDR2 YYEKEE (reference sequence). V was clipped by 4 bases and J by 4 bases, with 12 bases between them. The CDR3 sequence is CASSPLGEYEQYF. Here the CDR3 DNA reads TGTGCCAGCAGCCCTCTCGGGGAGTACGAGCAGTACTTC.

There are a few counts of this clone. The chain combines TRBV4-3 with TRBJ2-2; D ambiguous. Between the trimmed V and J ends, which lost 1 base and 5 bases, there was a span of 8 bases. The CDR3 contains 14 residues. The germline gives CDR1 LGHNA, CDR2 YSLEER. The CDR3 region is CASSQVVMTGELFF. The CDR3 DNA reads TGCGCCAGCAGCCAAGTAGTGATGACCGGGGAGCTGTTTTTT.

V is TRBV19 and J is TRBJ1-1, with a tentative D call TRBD1 (5 bases). V lost 6 bases and J 1 base, leaving 18 bases between the germline ends. Germline CDR1 reads LNHDA; CDR2 reads SQIVND (reference sequence). The CDR3 sequence is 16 residues long. Written as DNA, the CDR3 is TGTGCCAGTAGGCCCGACAGTCAGCCTGAGAACACTGAAGCTTTCTTT. Translating it yields CASRPDSQPENTEAFF.

The J gene is TRBJ1-2, the V gene TRBV6-6, with TRBD1 identical over 8 bases. This CDR3 region has 13 residues. J gave up 2 bases and V 8 bases, and 4 bases lay outside the gene matches. Germline lookup yields CDR1 MNHNY and CDR2 SVGAGI (reference sequence). DNA for the CDR3: TGTGCCAGCCGGCAGGGGGCAAACTATGGCTACACCTTC. Translation gives CASRQGANYGYTF.

The J gene is TRBJ2-1, the V gene TRBV9; D is perhaps TRBD2 (6 bases). The germline CDR1 and CDR2 sequences are SGDLS and YYNGEE. V dropped 1 base and J dropped 8 bases, with 16 bases sitting between them. The CDR3 has 15 residues. The CDR3 spells CASSVRRGGIDEQFF. CDR3 coding DNA: TGTGCCAGCAGCGTAAGGCGGGGAGGAATCGATGAGCAGTTCTTC.

The chain recombines TRBV7-3 with TRBJ2-1, with D possibly matching TRBD2 (5 bases). Per the germline V gene, CDR1 is SGHTA and CDR2 is FQGTGA. The CDR3 has 16 amino acids. Trimming shortened V by 2 bases and J by 0 bases, and 11 bases separated the two germline ends. CDR3 residues: CASSLDGKSSYNEQFF. DNA of the CDR3: TGTGCCAGCAGCTTAGACGGGAAGAGCTCCTACAATGAGCAGTTCTTC.